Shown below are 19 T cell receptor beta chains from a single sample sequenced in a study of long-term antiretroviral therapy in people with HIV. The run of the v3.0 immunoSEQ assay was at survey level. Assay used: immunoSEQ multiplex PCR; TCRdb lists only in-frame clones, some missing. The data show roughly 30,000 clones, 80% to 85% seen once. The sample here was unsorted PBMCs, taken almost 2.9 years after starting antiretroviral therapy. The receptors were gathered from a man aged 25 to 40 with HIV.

CDR3 loop: CASREGVLDQPQHF. CDR3 bases: TGTGCCAGCAGGGAGGGGGTTCTTGATCAGCCCCAGCATTTT. The chain is built from TRBV2 and TRBJ1-5, with D maybe TRBD1 (6 bases). The germline V and J ends were trimmed by 6 bases and 5 bases, with 14 bases remaining between them. This CDR3 contains 14 residues. Per germline, CDR1 SNHLY and CDR2 FYNNEI.

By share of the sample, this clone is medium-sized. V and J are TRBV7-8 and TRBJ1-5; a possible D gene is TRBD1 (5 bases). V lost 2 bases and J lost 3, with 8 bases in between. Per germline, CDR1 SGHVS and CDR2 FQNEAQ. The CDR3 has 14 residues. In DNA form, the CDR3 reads TGTGCCAGCAGCTTAATGACAGCCAATCAGCCCCAGCATTTT. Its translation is CASSLMTANQPQHF.

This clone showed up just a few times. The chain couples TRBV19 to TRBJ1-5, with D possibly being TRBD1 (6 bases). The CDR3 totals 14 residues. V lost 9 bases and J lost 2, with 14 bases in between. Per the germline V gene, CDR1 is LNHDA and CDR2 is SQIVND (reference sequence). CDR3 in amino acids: CARATGFGNQPQHF. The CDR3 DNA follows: TGTGCCAGGGCAACAGGGTTTGGCAATCAGCCCCAGCATTTT.

CDR3 protein: CASSLGGPDSPLHF. CDR3 sequence (DNA): TGTGCCAGCAGCTTAGGGGGGCCGGATTCACCCCTCCACTTT. The J gene is TRBJ1-6, the V gene TRBV5-4, with a weak D call TRBD1 (6 bases). The germline CDR1 and CDR2 sequences are SGHNT and YYREEE (reference sequence). The CDR3 covers 14 residues. Trimming left V 2 bases short and J 8 bases short, with 11 bases between.

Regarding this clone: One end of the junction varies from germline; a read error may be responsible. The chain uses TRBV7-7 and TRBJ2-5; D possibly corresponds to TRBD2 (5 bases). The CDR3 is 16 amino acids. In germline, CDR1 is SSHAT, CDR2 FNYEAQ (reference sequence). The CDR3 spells CASSLGPSNVPETQYF. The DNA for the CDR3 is TGTGCTAGCAGCTTAGGACCTAGCAACGTTCCGGAGACCCAGTACTTC.

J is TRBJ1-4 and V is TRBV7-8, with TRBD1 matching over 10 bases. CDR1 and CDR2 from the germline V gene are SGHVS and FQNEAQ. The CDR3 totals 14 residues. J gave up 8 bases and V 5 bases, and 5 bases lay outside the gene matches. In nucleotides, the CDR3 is TGTGCCAGCAGCCCTGGGACAGGGGAAGAAAAACTGTTTTTT. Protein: CASSPGTGEEKLFF.

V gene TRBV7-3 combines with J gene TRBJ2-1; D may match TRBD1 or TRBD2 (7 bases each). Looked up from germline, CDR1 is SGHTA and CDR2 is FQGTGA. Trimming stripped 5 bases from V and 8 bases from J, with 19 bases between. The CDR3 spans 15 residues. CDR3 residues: CASSRGTGEGYEQFF. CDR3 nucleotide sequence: TGTGCCAGCAGCCGTGGAACAGGGGAGGGATATGAGCAGTTCTTC.

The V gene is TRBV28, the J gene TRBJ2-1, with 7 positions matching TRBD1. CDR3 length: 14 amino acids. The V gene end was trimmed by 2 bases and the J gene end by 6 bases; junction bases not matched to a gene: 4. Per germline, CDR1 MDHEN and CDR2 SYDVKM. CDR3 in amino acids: CASSLVGDSNEQFF. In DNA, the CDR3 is TGTGCCAGCAGTTTAGTTGGGGACAGCAATGAGCAGTTCTTC.

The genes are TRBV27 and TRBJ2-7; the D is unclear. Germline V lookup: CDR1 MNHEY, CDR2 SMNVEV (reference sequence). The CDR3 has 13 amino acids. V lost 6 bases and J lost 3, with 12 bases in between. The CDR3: CASRGRNLYEQYF. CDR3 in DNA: TGTGCCAGCAGGGGTAGGAATCTCTACGAGCAGTACTTC.

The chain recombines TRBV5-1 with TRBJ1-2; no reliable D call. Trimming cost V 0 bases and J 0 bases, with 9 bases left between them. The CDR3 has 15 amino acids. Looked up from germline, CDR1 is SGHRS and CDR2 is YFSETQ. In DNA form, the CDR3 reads TGCGCCAGCAGCTTGGCCCCGGACGCTAACTATGGCTACACCTTC. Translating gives CASSLAPDANYGYTF.

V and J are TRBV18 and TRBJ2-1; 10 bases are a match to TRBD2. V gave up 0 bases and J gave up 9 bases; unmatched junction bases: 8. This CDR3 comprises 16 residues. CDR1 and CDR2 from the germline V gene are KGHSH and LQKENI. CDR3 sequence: CASSPPPAGGPGEQFF. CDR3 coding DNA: TGTGCCAGCTCACCACCCCCAGCGGGAGGGCCAGGTGAGCAGTTCTTC.

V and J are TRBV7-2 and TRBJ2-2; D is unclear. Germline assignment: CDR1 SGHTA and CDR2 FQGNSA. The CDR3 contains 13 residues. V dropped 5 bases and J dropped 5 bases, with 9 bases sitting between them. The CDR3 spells CASSPFGTGELFF. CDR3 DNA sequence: TGTGCCAGCAGCCCCTTCGGTACCGGGGAGCTGTTTTTT.

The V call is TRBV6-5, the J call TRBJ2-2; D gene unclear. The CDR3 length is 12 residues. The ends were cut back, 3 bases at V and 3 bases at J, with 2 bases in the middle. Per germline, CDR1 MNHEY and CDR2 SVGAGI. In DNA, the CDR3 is TGTGCCAGCAGTTATTACACCGGGGAGCTGTTTTTT. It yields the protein CASSYYTGELFF.

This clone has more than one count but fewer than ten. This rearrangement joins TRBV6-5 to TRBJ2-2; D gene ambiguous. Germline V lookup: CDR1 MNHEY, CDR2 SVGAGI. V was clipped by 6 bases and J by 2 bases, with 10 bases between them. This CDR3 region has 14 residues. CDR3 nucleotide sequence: TGTGCCAGCAGAAGACGGAGCAACACCGGGGAGCTGTTTTTT. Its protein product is CASRRRSNTGELFF.

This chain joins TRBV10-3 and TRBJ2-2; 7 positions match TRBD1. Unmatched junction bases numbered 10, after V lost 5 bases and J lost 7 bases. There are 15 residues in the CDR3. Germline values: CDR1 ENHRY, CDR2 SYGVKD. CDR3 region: CAISPGTVRVGELFF. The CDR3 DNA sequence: TGTGCCATCAGTCCCGGGACAGTCAGGGTCGGGGAGCTGTTTTTT.

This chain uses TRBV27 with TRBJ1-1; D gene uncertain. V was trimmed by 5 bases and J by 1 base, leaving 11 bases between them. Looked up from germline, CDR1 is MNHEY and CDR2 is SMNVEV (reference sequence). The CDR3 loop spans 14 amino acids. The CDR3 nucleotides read TGTGCCAGCAGTCTCATCAATGGGAACACTGAAGCTTTCTTT. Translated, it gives CASSLINGNTEAFF.

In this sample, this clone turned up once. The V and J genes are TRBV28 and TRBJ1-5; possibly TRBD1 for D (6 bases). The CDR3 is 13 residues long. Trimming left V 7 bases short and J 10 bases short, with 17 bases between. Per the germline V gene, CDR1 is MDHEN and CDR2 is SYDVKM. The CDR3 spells CASKLDGGGPQHF. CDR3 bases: TGTGCCAGCAAGTTAGACGGGGGGGGCCCCCAGCATTTT.

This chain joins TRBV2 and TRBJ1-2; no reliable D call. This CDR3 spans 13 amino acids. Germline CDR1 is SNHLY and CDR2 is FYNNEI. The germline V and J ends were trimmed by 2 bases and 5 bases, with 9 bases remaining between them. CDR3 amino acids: CASSEMAGYGYTF. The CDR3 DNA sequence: TGTGCCAGCAGTGAAATGGCAGGTTATGGCTACACCTTC.

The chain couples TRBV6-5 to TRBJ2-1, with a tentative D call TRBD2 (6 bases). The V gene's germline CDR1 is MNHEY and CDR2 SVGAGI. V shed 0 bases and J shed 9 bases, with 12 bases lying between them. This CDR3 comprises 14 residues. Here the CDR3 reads CASSYSEGAGEQFF. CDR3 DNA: TGTGCCAGCAGTTACTCGGAGGGAGCGGGTGAGCAGTTCTTC.